This note documents a single T cell receptor beta chain sequence. Antigen unknown. Trimming left V 5 bases short and J 4 bases short, with 14 bases between. This CDR3 has 14 amino acids. Germline V CDR1 and CDR2: MDHEN, SYDVKM. These data are taken from a study of cytomegalovirus exposure and HLA in healthy donors. Study-wide results and caveats: CMV serostatus was the sole immune exposure information available.

PCR employed 60 Vbeta and 13 Jbeta primers. Only in-frame clones appear in the TCRdb table, and some are missing; sequencing was by immunoSEQ multiplex PCR. The sample totals more than 200,000 clones; its top ten clones hold roughly 0.98%. These donors counted as nominally healthy when sampled, but unrecorded immune exposures were likely. The clonotype was recovered from a woman aged 25 to 45 in good health and CMV-seropositive. The J gene is TRBJ1-2, the V gene TRBV28; D is undetermined. Sequenced sample: PBMCs. The CDR3 DNA follows: TGTGCCAGCAGTACCAGAGGGCGGTTCTATGGCTACACCTTC. Its translation: CASSTRGRFYGYTF.